The rows below give T cell receptor beta chains drawn from one sample of a study of blood T cells in healthy people across ages. TCRdb reprocessed the 5' RACE reads with MiXCR, giving one entry per CDR3 protein. The sample contains about 1,400,000 distinct CDR3 sequences, 42% of which appear only once. Sequenced input: blood. The receptors stem from a woman younger than 30 in good health. CDR3s include the opening cysteine and the closing phenylalanine or tryptophan. A D gene is named only where the DNA matches it firmly. The size of a clone is reported for some rows only, either as once, few or many, or as a class for expanded clones.

DNA | CDR3 | size | V | D | J
TGTGCCAGCAGCCGGGGTATTGGGATAGATGAGCAGTTCTTC | CASSRGIGIDEQFF | - | TRBV14 | - | TRBJ2-1
TGTGCCAGCAGCCAAGGGGGTCTAGCGGGGATAAGACAAGAGACCCAGTACTTC | CASSQGGLAGIRQETQYF | few | TRBV4-2 | TRBD2 | TRBJ2-5
TGTGCCAGCAGTGACGGGGGTAGCGGGAGTTACGAGCAGTACTTC | CASSDGGSGSYEQYF | few | TRBV2 | TRBD2 | TRBJ2-7
TGTGCTAGTGGTTTGGGACGACAGGCAGGGGAGCCCTACAATGAGCAGTTCTTC | CASGLGRQAGEPYNEQFF | - | TRBV12-5 | - | TRBJ2-1
TGTGCCAGCAGGACTAGCGGGGAGTCCTCCTACAATGAGCAGTTCTTC | CASRTSGESSYNEQFF | - | TRBV10-3 | TRBD2 | TRBJ2-1
TGTGCCAGCAGAATCGGACTAGCGGGGAGGGGCCAAGAGACCCAGTACTTC | CASRIGLAGRGQETQYF | - | TRBV6-1 | TRBD2 | TRBJ2-5
TGTGCCAGCAGGAACCATCGGGACAGGGGAATTGATAATGAGCAGTTCTTC | CASRNHRDRGIDNEQFF | - | TRBV7-3 | TRBD1 | TRBJ2-1
TGTGCCAGCAGCCCGGGGAAGAACACCGGGGAGCTGTTTTTT | CASSPGKNTGELFF | - | TRBV5-4 | - | TRBJ2-2
TGTGCCAGCAGCCGACTAGCGGTGATCACCTACAATGAGCAGTTCTTC | CASSRLAVITYNEQFF | - | TRBV7-2 | TRBD2 | TRBJ2-1
TGTGCCAGCAGCTTAGTCGAGGGAAACATTCAGTACTTC | CASSLVEGNIQYF | - | TRBV7-2 | - | TRBJ2-4
TGTGCCAGCAGTGACCCCACAGAAGACAGATTAGCTCACTATGGCTACACCTTC | CASSDPTEDRLAHYGYTF | - | TRBV25-1 | - | TRBJ1-2
TGTGCCAGCAGTGAATATTATGGGGATACTGAAGCTTTCTTT | CASSEYYGDTEAFF | few | TRBV25-1 | - | TRBJ1-1
TGTGCCAGCAGCAAAGCCCACGGTAGCGACGGAGATACGCAGTATTTT | CASSKAHGSDGDTQYF | - | TRBV21-1 | - | TRBJ2-3
TGTGCCAGCAGCTTTCCCGGGACTAGCGGCACCACAGATACGCAGTATTTT | CASSFPGTSGTTDTQYF | - | TRBV5-6 | TRBD2 | TRBJ2-3
TGCAGTGCTTCCCTCGGGGCTAACTATGGCTACACCTTC | CSASLGANYGYTF | - | TRBV20-1 | - | TRBJ1-2
TGTGCCAGCAGCGTAGCGGGGGGTCAAAGGGAGACCCAGTACTTC | CASSVAGGQRETQYF | - | TRBV9 | TRBD2 | TRBJ2-5
TGTGCCGACCGGACTAGCGGGAGAAAAGGGTACAATGAGCAGTTCTTC | CADRTSGRKGYNEQFF | - | TRBV12-3/TRBV12-4 | TRBD2 | TRBJ2-1